These T cell receptor beta chains were read from a single sample in a study of T cell therapy after organ transplantation. Libraries were prepared by immunoSEQ multiplex PCR; TCRdb keeps only in-frame clonotypes and omits some of them. The table shows 15,000 to 20,000 clones, with approximately 85% occurring only once. Which antigens these TCRs recognize remains unknown. Sequencing used CD8+ T cells from blood, obtained after autologous CMV-specific T cell therapy. These receptors all come from a human patient who had received a solid organ transplant and had CMV disease. The graft donor may be the source of some T cells. Both conserved end residues are part of each CDR3. Each record gives: V gene, D gene, J gene, clone size, CDR3 protein, CDR3 DNA. D genes are given only for firm matches. Size values are once, few and many counts, or a class for expanded clones, and some rows have none.

V gene: TRBV27; D gene: NA; J gene: TRBJ1-2; clone size: NA; CDR3 protein: CASSWARTPNYGYTF; CDR3 DNA: TGTGCCAGCAGTTGGGCCCGAACCCCTAACTATGGCTACACCTTC
V gene: TRBV6-1; D gene: TRBD2; J gene: TRBJ2-1; clone size: few; CDR3 protein: CASSFGTSGSEEQFF; CDR3 DNA: TGTGCCAGCAGTTTCGGGACTAGCGGGAGTGAGGAGCAGTTCTTC
V gene: TRBV7-1; D gene: NA; J gene: TRBJ1-2; clone size: NA; CDR3 protein: CASTPTGPGYGYTF; CDR3 DNA: TGTGCCAGCACCCCGACAGGTCCGGGCTATGGCTACACCTTC
V gene: TRBV29-1; D gene: NA; J gene: TRBJ2-7; clone size: NA; CDR3 protein: CSVEEGGGYEQYF; CDR3 DNA: TGCAGCGTTGAAGAAGGGGGTGGCTACGAGCAGTACTTC
V gene: TRBV11-3; D gene: TRBD1; J gene: TRBJ1-2; clone size: NA; CDR3 protein: CASSPRCRGRDFSNYGYTF; CDR3 DNA: TGTGCCAGCAGCCCTAGGTGTAGGGGGCGCGACTTTTCTAACTATGGCTACACCTTC
V gene: TRBV4-3; D gene: NA; J gene: TRBJ1-2; clone size: NA; CDR3 protein: CASSQETRQPNYGYTF; CDR3 DNA: TGCGCCAGCAGCCAAGAAACCCGGCAGCCTAACTATGGCTACACCTTC
V gene: TRBV5-3; D gene: TRBD1; J gene: TRBJ1-2; clone size: NA; CDR3 protein: CARSSTTGTRANYGYTF; CDR3 DNA: TGTGCCAGAAGCTCGACGACAGGGACAAGAGCTAACTATGGCTACACCTTC
V gene: TRBV13; D gene: NA; J gene: TRBJ1-1; clone size: few; CDR3 protein: CASSLTNTEAFF; CDR3 DNA: TGTGCCAGCAGCTTAACGAACACTGAAGCTTTCTTT
V gene: TRBV5-6; D gene: NA; J gene: TRBJ1-1; clone size: NA; CDR3 protein: CASSLGVTEAFF; CDR3 DNA: TGTGCCAGCAGCTTGGGGGTAACTGAAGCTTTCTTT
V gene: TRBV19; D gene: TRBD2; J gene: TRBJ2-1; clone size: NA; CDR3 protein: CASSIGTSLGDEQFF; CDR3 DNA: TGTGCCAGTAGTATAGGGACTAGTCTCGGCGATGAGCAGTTCTTC
V gene: TRBV29-1; D gene: NA; J gene: TRBJ1-2; clone size: NA; CDR3 protein: CSVESGQGYGYTF; CDR3 DNA: TGCAGCGTTGAATCCGGGCAGGGGTATGGCTACACCTTC
V gene: TRBV5-6; D gene: TRBD1; J gene: TRBJ1-5; clone size: NA; CDR3 protein: CASSRITGEYQPQHF; CDR3 DNA: TGTGCCAGCAGCAGGATAACAGGGGAGTACCAGCCCCAGCATTTT
V gene: TRBV29-1; D gene: NA; J gene: TRBJ2-2; clone size: NA; CDR3 protein: CSVLGPMRTGELFF; CDR3 DNA: TGCAGCGTTCTTGGGCCGATGCGGACCGGGGAGCTGTTTTTT
V gene: TRBV9; D gene: NA; J gene: TRBJ2-6; clone size: NA; CDR3 protein: CASSESTVSGANVLTF; CDR3 DNA: TGTGCCAGCAGTGAATCTACAGTCTCTGGGGCCAACGTCCTGACTTTC
V gene: TRBV2; D gene: NA; J gene: TRBJ1-1; clone size: NA; CDR3 protein: CASSPDLNTEAFF; CDR3 DNA: TGTGCCAGCAGTCCGGACCTGAACACTGAAGCTTTCTTT